This T cell receptor (beta chain) derives from a study of siplizumab effects on memory and regulatory T cells. The V segment lost 6 bases and the J segment 1 base; nucleotides outside the gene matches: 2. Germline CDR1 is MNHEY and CDR2 is SMNVEV (reference sequence). This CDR3 has 13 residues. Assayed TCR templates numbered 80,000 to 100,000 for each sample. TCRdb's copy holds only in-frame clones and misses some; the assay was immunoSEQ multiplex PCR. The sample includes 55,000 to 70,000 clones, 80% to 95% of them seen just once. The sequenced sample was CD8+ T cells sorted from blood. The chain uses TRBV27 and TRBJ2-7; 8 bases agree with TRBD1. This receptor was identified in a human donor in good health. Written as DNA, the CDR3 is TGTGCCAGCAGACAGGGGGAATCCTACGAGCAGTACTTC. As protein: CASRQGESYEQYF.